These T cell receptor beta chains were read from a single sample in a study of CD8+CD57+ T cells in acquired aplastic anemia. TCRdb re-derived calls from the reads in MiXCR, one entry per CDR3 protein. The table has 210,000 or so distinct CDR3 sequences, less than 60% seen once. Sequenced sample: sorted CD4+, CD8+, or CD8+CD57+ T cells (not recorded which) from PBMCs. The receptors were sampled from a human donor with aplastic anemia. The CDR3 runs from the conserved cysteine through the conserved F or W. Fields, in order: clone size, V gene, J gene, D gene, CDR3 DNA, CDR3 protein. The D gene is left open where the match is weak. The listing skips clone size in some rows; elsewhere it reads once, few, many or a size class.

clone size: .; V gene: TRBV3-1; J gene: TRBJ1-5; D gene: .; CDR3 DNA: TGTGCCAGCAGCCAAGGGGGTCTCGGGGGTCAGCCCCAGCATTTT; CDR3 protein: CASSQGGLGGQPQHF
clone size: many; V gene: TRBV20-1; J gene: TRBJ1-1; D gene: .; CDR3 DNA: TGCAGTGGAACGAAAATCGTATCAGGGGACACTGAAGCTTTCTTT; CDR3 protein: CSGTKIVSGDTEAFF
clone size: .; V gene: TRBV10-2; J gene: TRBJ1-2; D gene: TRBD1; CDR3 DNA: TGCGCCAGCAGTCAACAGGGGGCCGATAACTATGGCTACACCTTC; CDR3 protein: CASSQQGADNYGYTF
clone size: many; V gene: TRBV19; J gene: TRBJ2-3; D gene: TRBD2; CDR3 DNA: TGTGCCACCTCGGGAGGGACTAGCGGGGGCCGCGGGACAGATACGCAGTATTTT; CDR3 protein: CATSGGTSGGRGTDTQYF
clone size: many; V gene: TRBV5-1; J gene: TRBJ2-7; D gene: TRBD1; CDR3 DNA: TGCGCCAGCAGCATTAGGACAGGCGAGCAGTACTTC; CDR3 protein: CASSIRTGEQYF
clone size: .; V gene: TRBV20-1; J gene: TRBJ2-4; D gene: .; CDR3 DNA: TGCAGTGCTCCGGACAGCCGGAACTCCAAAAACATTCAGTACTTC; CDR3 protein: CSAPDSRNSKNIQYF
clone size: many; V gene: TRBV29-1; J gene: TRBJ1-1; D gene: .; CDR3 DNA: TGCAGCGTTGAAGTGAACACTGAAGCTTTCTTT; CDR3 protein: CSVEVNTEAFF
clone size: .; V gene: TRBV19; J gene: TRBJ2-5; D gene: .; CDR3 DNA: TGTGCCAGTAAGAGCGGACAGATAAGCAATCAGCCCCAGTACTTC; CDR3 protein: CASKSGQISNQPQYF
clone size: .; V gene: TRBV7-9; J gene: TRBJ1-1; D gene: TRBD1; CDR3 DNA: TGTGCCAGCAGCTTTTCGACAGGGGAAAATGAAGCTTTCTTT; CDR3 protein: CASSFSTGENEAFF
clone size: few; V gene: TRBV28; J gene: TRBJ1-2; D gene: .; CDR3 DNA: TGTGCCAGCAGTTTGTCCGGGGAAAGGAATGGCTACACCTTC; CDR3 protein: CASSLSGERNGYTF
clone size: many; V gene: TRBV25-1; J gene: TRBJ1-6; D gene: .; CDR3 DNA: TGTGCCAGCTTCTGGGGACTCAGCTCCTATAATTCACCCCTCCACTTT; CDR3 protein: CASFWGLSSYNSPLHF
clone size: many; V gene: TRBV5-1; J gene: TRBJ2-3; D gene: TRBD2; CDR3 DNA: TGCGCCAGCAGCCGAGCGGGGGGGCAAGGAGATACGCAGTATTTT; CDR3 protein: CASSRAGGQGDTQYF
clone size: .; V gene: TRBV12-3/TRBV12-4; J gene: TRBJ1-2; D gene: TRBD1; CDR3 DNA: TGTGCCAGCAGTTTATCGACAGGGGGCGCAAACGGCTACACCTTC; CDR3 protein: CASSLSTGGANGYTF
clone size: .; V gene: TRBV11-3; J gene: TRBJ2-7; D gene: TRBD1; CDR3 DNA: TGTGCCAGCAGCTTAGGACAGGGGGTCTCCTACGAGCAGTACTTC; CDR3 protein: CASSLGQGVSYEQYF
clone size: once; V gene: TRBV9; J gene: TRBJ1-2; D gene: .; CDR3 DNA: TGTGCCAGCAGCGTAGCTACCCAATATGGCTACACCTTC; CDR3 protein: CASSVATQYGYTF
clone size: .; V gene: TRBV15; J gene: TRBJ2-7; D gene: .; CDR3 DNA: TGTGCCACCAGCAGTGAGTCGAGACTAGGAACCTACGAGCAGTACTTC; CDR3 protein: CATSSESRLGTYEQYF
clone size: many; V gene: TRBV20-1; J gene: TRBJ1-2; D gene: TRBD1; CDR3 DNA: TGCAGTGCTACAGGGGGCGTTTCCTATGGCTACACCTTC; CDR3 protein: CSATGGVSYGYTF
clone size: .; V gene: TRBV7-3; J gene: TRBJ2-2; D gene: .; CDR3 DNA: TGTGCCAGCAGCTTAGTGCAGGGTAGCACCGGGGAGCTGTTTTTT; CDR3 protein: CASSLVQGSTGELFF
clone size: once; V gene: TRBV20-1; J gene: TRBJ2-7; D gene: TRBD2; CDR3 DNA: TGCAGTGCTAGAGATATGAGCGGGGGGGTCTACGAGCAGTACTTC; CDR3 protein: CSARDMSGGVYEQYF
clone size: many; V gene: TRBV2; J gene: TRBJ2-2; D gene: .; CDR3 DNA: TGTGCCAGCACCCCCTTAACGGACACAGACACCGGGGAGCTGTTTTTT; CDR3 protein: CASTPLTDTDTGELFF
clone size: .; V gene: TRBV7-2; J gene: TRBJ2-5; D gene: .; CDR3 DNA: TGTGCCAGTATGACCGGGGAGACCCAGTACTTC; CDR3 protein: CASMTGETQYF
clone size: .; V gene: TRBV2; J gene: TRBJ2-7; D gene: .; CDR3 DNA: TGTGCCAGCAGTGCCGAATATGACGAGCAGTACTTC; CDR3 protein: CASSAEYDEQYF
clone size: many; V gene: TRBV6-1; J gene: TRBJ2-3; D gene: .; CDR3 DNA: TGTGCCAGCGCACATACGCAGTATTTT; CDR3 protein: CASAHTQYF
clone size: .; V gene: TRBV15; J gene: TRBJ1-6; D gene: .; CDR3 DNA: TGTGCCACCAGCAGAGACAGGGTCGGGGCACCCCTCCACTTT; CDR3 protein: CATSRDRVGAPLHF
clone size: .; V gene: TRBV14; J gene: TRBJ1-2; D gene: .; CDR3 DNA: TGTGCCAGCAGTTTCCAGGCAACTAACTATGGCTACACCTTC; CDR3 protein: CASSFQATNYGYTF
clone size: .; V gene: TRBV10-1; J gene: TRBJ1-4; D gene: TRBD1; CDR3 DNA: TGTGCCAGCAGTACCCTACAGGGGGCGGATGAAAAACTGTTTTTT; CDR3 protein: CASSTLQGADEKLFF
clone size: .; V gene: TRBV20-1; J gene: TRBJ1-5; D gene: .; CDR3 DNA: TGCAGTGCTAGAGATGGAAGGAACAATCAGCCCCAGCATTTT; CDR3 protein: CSARDGRNNQPQHF
clone size: .; V gene: TRBV5-5; J gene: TRBJ1-1; D gene: TRBD1; CDR3 DNA: TGTGCCAGCAGCACGGGACAGGGGCCTAATACTGAAGCTTTCTTT; CDR3 protein: CASSTGQGPNTEAFF
clone size: .; V gene: TRBV14; J gene: TRBJ1-2; D gene: .; CDR3 DNA: TGCGCCAGCAGTGCTTGGGGGGCCCCCCACTCTTATGGCTACACCTTC; CDR3 protein: CASSAWGAPHSYGYTF
clone size: once; V gene: TRBV5-1; J gene: TRBJ2-3; D gene: .; CDR3 DNA: TGCGCCAGCACCGGGCTGGGGGGCGATACGCAGTATTTT; CDR3 protein: CASTGLGGDTQYF